Included here is one TCR beta chain sequence, with context. The data were obtained in a study of blood T cell repertoires in COVID-19. For the study at large: COVID-19 samples, acute and convalescent, were from the United States, Italy and Spain. Sources were T cells, B-cell-depleted T cells, or PBMCs; the material itself was cDNA or gDNA.

In the study's own analysis: Amplifying reference gene primers gave estimates of nucleated cell counts. Only in-frame clones appear in the TCRdb table, and some are missing; sequencing was by immunoSEQ multiplex PCR. V and J calls plus clone size are reproduced from that table; the DNA served to infer D and trimming. The sample records about 70,000 clones, approximately 85% being singletons. Germline V gene sequence: CDR1 MNHEY, CDR2 SVGEGT. V shed 5 bases and J 3 bases; nucleotides not matched to a gene: 2. The CDR3 extends over 13 amino acids. The sequenced sample was peripheral blood. The source of this sequence is a woman aged 80 or over with active or convalescent COVID-19. V and J are TRBV6-2 or TRBV6-3 and TRBJ2-3; 7 nucleotides match TRBD2. DNA of the CDR3: TGTGCCAGCAGTAGCGGGGAAACAGATACGCAGTATTTT. Translating it yields CASSSGETDTQYF.